The present T cell receptor (beta chain) was sequenced within a study of Ad26.COV2.S vaccination and SARS-CoV-2 variants. Germline CDR1 MNHEY, CDR2 SVGEGT. The CDR3 has 12 residues. Trimming left V 2 bases short and J 5 bases short, with 5 bases between. Treatment here: around 19 received Ad26.COV2.S at low or high dose, single or two shots; about 5 received placebo; per-sample allocation not given. Following the first vaccine or placebo injection, samples were taken on day 63. Clones were read by immunoSEQ multiplex PCR, and TCRdb kept only the in-frame ones, dropping some. The sample includes approximately 500,000 clones, 70% to 90% of them seen just once.

The sample consisted of peripheral blood, taken in a trial of Ad26.COV2.S vaccine versus placebo. This TCR was recovered from a person between 18 and 59 years old who received the Ad26.COV2.S COVID-19 vaccine or a placebo. The V gene is TRBV6-2 or TRBV6-3, the J gene TRBJ2-3; D not certain. The CDR3 DNA sequence: TGTGCCAGCAGTTACGTCGGAGATACGCAGTATTTT. Translation gives CASSYVGDTQYF.